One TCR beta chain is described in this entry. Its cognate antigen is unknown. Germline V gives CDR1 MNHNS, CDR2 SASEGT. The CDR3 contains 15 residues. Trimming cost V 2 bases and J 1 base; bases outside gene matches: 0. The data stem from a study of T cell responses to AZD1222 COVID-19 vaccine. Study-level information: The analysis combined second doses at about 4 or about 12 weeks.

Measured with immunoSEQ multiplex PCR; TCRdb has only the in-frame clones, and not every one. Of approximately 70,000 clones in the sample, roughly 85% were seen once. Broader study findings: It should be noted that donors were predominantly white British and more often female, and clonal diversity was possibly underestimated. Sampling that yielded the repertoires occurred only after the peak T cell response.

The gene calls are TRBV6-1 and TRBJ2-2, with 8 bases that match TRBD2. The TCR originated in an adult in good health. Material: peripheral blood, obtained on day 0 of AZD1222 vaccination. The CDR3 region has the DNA TGTGCCAGCAGTGAAACTAGCGGGAACACCGGGGAGCTGTTTTTT. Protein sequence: CASSETSGNTGELFF.